What follows are 3 T cell receptor beta chains derived from one specimen sequenced in a study of blood T cell repertoires in COVID-19. Assay used: immunoSEQ multiplex PCR; TCRdb lists only in-frame clones, some missing. This sample has some 190,000 clones, with about 84% found just once. Sequenced sample: PBMCs or T cells enriched from blood (not recorded which). The source is a man aged 35 to 55 with acute COVID-19.

The J gene is TRBJ2-3, the V gene TRBV28; 8 bases agree with TRBD2. Per germline, CDR1 MDHEN and CDR2 SYDVKM. The ends lost 1 base at V and 1 base at J; junction bases unmatched: 13. The CDR3 has 19 residues. The CDR3 here is CASSLSGSGIPSRTDTQYF. In DNA form, the CDR3 reads TGTGCCAGCAGTTTATCGGGTAGCGGGATCCCCTCTCGCACAGATACGCAGTATTTT.

J is TRBJ2-7 and V is TRBV7-9, with D unclear. Germline CDR1 SEHNR, CDR2 FQNEAQ (reference sequence). The CDR3 totals 14 residues. The germline V and J ends were trimmed by 5 bases and 0 bases, with 11 bases remaining between them. As DNA, the CDR3 is TGTGCCAGCAGCGCTAACCCGAGCTCCTACGAGCAGTACTTC. It encodes CASSANPSSYEQYF.

The V and J genes are TRBV28 and TRBJ2-2, with D unresolved. Per germline, CDR1 MDHEN and CDR2 SYDVKM. CDR3 length: 14 residues. The V end was cut by 6 bases, the J end by 6 bases, with 14 bases between. The CDR3 spells CASSTLGSAGELFF. CDR3 nucleotide sequence: TGTGCCAGCAGCACCCTAGGATCAGCCGGGGAGCTGTTTTTT.